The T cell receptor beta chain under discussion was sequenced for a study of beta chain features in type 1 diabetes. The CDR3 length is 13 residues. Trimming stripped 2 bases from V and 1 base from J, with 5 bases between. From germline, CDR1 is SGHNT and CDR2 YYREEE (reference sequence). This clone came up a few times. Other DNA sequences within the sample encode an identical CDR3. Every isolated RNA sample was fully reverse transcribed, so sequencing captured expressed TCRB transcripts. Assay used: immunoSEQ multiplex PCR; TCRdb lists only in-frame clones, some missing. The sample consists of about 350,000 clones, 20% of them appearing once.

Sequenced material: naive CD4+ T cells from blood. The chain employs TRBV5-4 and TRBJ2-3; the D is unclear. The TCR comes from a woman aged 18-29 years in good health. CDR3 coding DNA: TGTGCCAGCAGCTTCCGGGGCACAGATACGCAGTATTTT. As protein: CASSFRGTDTQYF.